The clone carrying this T cell receptor beta chain has a single count. What it recognizes is unknown. The PCR ran on 60 Vbeta and 13 Jbeta primers. Libraries were prepared by immunoSEQ multiplex PCR; TCRdb keeps only in-frame clonotypes and omits some of them. Among over 80,000 clones listed, about four fifths were seen once. These donors counted as nominally healthy when sampled, but unrecorded immune exposures were likely. Deletions cut 1 base from V and 2 bases from J, with 9 bases between. The germline V gene has CDR1 MDHEN and CDR2 SYDVKM. The CDR3 has 14 residues. These data originate in a study of cytomegalovirus exposure and HLA in healthy donors. Study at large: A data release that came early held some 79 million unique TCRs from HLA-typed donors. Under 85% of around 400 genotyped donors fell in the Caucasian-associated ancestry cluster.

Study-wide results and limits: Presence/absence analyses supposed approximately even sequencing depth among donors.

This chain links TRBV28 with TRBJ2-7; D is possibly TRBD2 (6 bases). The sequencing input was PBMCs. This receptor was taken from a man aged 40-50 years in good health and CMV-seropositive. CDR3 nucleotides: TGTGCCAGCAGTTTATCACTAGCAGCCTACGAGCAGTACTTC. It codes for CASSLSLAAYEQYF.